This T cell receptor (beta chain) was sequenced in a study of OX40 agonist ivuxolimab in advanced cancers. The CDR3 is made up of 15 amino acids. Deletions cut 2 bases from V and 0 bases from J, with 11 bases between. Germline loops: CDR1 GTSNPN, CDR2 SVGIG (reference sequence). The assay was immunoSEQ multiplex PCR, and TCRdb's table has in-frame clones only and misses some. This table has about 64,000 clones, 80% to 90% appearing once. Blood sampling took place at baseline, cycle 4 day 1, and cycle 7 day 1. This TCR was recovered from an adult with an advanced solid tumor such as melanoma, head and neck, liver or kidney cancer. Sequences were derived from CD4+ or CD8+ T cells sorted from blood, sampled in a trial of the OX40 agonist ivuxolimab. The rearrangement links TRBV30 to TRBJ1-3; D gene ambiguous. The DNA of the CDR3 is TGTGCCTGGAGTTGGGCAGGCCTCTCTGGAAACACCATATATTTT. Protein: CAWSWAGLSGNTIYF.